Presented here are 2 T cell receptor beta chains from one specimen sequenced in a study of cytomegalovirus exposure and HLA in healthy donors (dated by TCRdb to the late 2010s). Libraries were constructed by the immunoSEQ multiplex PCR assay. The table comes from immuneACCESS by way of TCRdb, which keeps in-frame sequences with V and J called. Part of the clones is missing from these tables; in studies checked, under half for an unresolved V gene and the rest for unknown reasons. A total of about 130,000 clones appear in this sample, 75% to 90% of them only once. The ten biggest clones cover roughly 1.2% of the sample. Sequenced input: PBMCs. The origin of the receptors is a young woman in good health and CMV-seronegative.

The chain carries TRBV27 and TRBJ1-4, with D tentatively TRBD1 (6 bases). Per the germline V gene, CDR1 is MNHEY and CDR2 is SMNVEV (reference sequence). Trimming removed 1 base from V and 8 bases from J, with 20 bases in between. CDR3 length: 17 amino acids. The DNA for the CDR3 is TGTGCCAGCAGTTTATGGGGTCTGGGGGCAAGTCGAGAAAAACTGTTTTTT. Residues: CASSLWGLGASREKLFF.

The rearrangement uses TRBV18 and TRBJ1-4, with 7 bases matching TRBD1. The trim removed 6 bases at V and 4 bases at J, leaving 2 bases unmatched. This CDR3 spans 13 amino acids. The germline gives CDR1 KGHSH, CDR2 LQKENI. CDR3 region: CASSTGFNEKLFF. The CDR3 DNA is TGTGCCAGCTCGACAGGGTTTAATGAAAAACTGTTTTTT.